The 15 T cell receptor beta chains reported below all come from one sample, sequenced in a study of cytomegalovirus exposure and HLA in healthy donors. Both 60 Vbeta primers and 13 Jbeta primers went into the PCR. Libraries were prepared by immunoSEQ multiplex PCR; TCRdb keeps only in-frame clonotypes and omits some of them. The sample lists 80,000 to 130,000 clones, about 80% occurring once. The sequencing input was PBMCs. These receptors came from a female donor in good health and CMV-seropositive.

The V and J genes are TRBV5-1 and TRBJ2-2, with TRBD1 as a possible D gene (5 bases). Trimming took off 0 bases at V and 5 bases at J, with 17 bases between the two ends. This CDR3 comprises 17 residues. CDR1 SGHRS and CDR2 YFSETQ come from the germline V gene. The CDR3 loop is CASSLGQGASRTGELFF. CDR3 nucleotide sequence: TGCGCCAGCAGCTTGGGGCAGGGCGCTTCGCGGACCGGGGAGCTGTTTTTT. Full variable domain (remainder filled in from reference TRBV5-1 and TRBJ2-2): KAGVTQTPRYLIKTRGQQVTLSCSPISGHRSVSWYQQTPGQGLQFLFEYFSETQRNKGNFPGRFSGRQFSNSRSEMNVSTLELGDSALYLCASSLGQGASRTGELFFGEGSRLTVL.

The chain joins TRBV5-4 to TRBJ2-3, with TRBD2 as a possible D gene (6 bases). CDR3 length: 15 amino acids. Germline assignment: CDR1 SGHNT and CDR2 YYREEE (reference sequence). V lost 4 bases and J lost 3, with 15 bases in between. CDR3 amino acids: CASSPALAMTDTQYF. The CDR3 coding sequence is TGTGCCAGCAGCCCTGCCCTAGCGATGACAGATACGCAGTATTTT.

This chain uses TRBV6-1 with TRBJ2-1; D uncertain. Trimming pared 8 bases from V and 5 bases from J, leaving 10 bases between. CDR3 size: 12 residues. Germline loops: CDR1 MNHNS, CDR2 SASEGT. The CDR3 DNA reads as TGTGCCAGCTCGCCGGTTGACAATGAGCAGTTCTTC. Translated, it gives CASSPVDNEQFF.

CDR3 residues: CASSLIHGGAETQYF. CDR3 bases: TGTGCCAGCAGCTTAATACACGGAGGTGCGGAGACCCAGTACTTC. This chain links TRBV11-2 with TRBJ2-5; the D gene is possibly TRBD2 (5 bases). V was clipped by 2 bases and J by 5 bases, with 15 bases between them. The CDR3 runs 15 residues. The germline CDR1 and CDR2 sequences are SGHAT and FQNNGV.

This clone was found once. The rearrangement links TRBV10-1 to TRBJ2-3; D is unclear. The length of the CDR3 is 16 residues. Germline-derived CDR1 and CDR2 are WNHNN and SYGVQD (reference sequence). V was shortened by 2 bases and J by 0 bases, with 12 bases between the two germline ends. In nucleotides, the CDR3 is TGCGCCAGCAGTGAGGCCCTGGGCAGAAGCACAGATACGCAGTATTTT. Protein product: CASSEALGRSTDTQYF.

This chain links TRBV6-4 with TRBJ2-2; D may be TRBD2 (6 bases). Trimming took off 10 bases at V and 9 bases at J, with 24 bases between the two ends. This CDR3 has 15 residues. Germline V gives CDR1 MRHNA, CDR2 SNTAGT. The chain's CDR3 is CAIPKGLGIPRELFF. The CDR3 nucleotides are TGTGCCATTCCCAAGGGACTTGGCATCCCGCGGGAGCTGTTTTTT.

The rearrangement links TRBV11-3 to TRBJ2-3, with TRBD2 matching 9 bases. Germline V gene sequence: CDR1 SGHNT, CDR2 YENEEA. The CDR3 is 17 residues long. V lost 5 bases, J lost 5 bases, and 14 bases stayed unmatched. The CDR3 nucleotides are TGTGCCAGCAGCCCTGGGGTGGGCGGGGGGGCCGGAGATACGCAGTATTTT. It encodes CASSPGVGGGAGDTQYF.

The chain employs TRBV7-6 and TRBJ2-5, with D perhaps matching TRBD2 (6 bases). The germline V and J ends were trimmed by 2 bases and 9 bases, with 13 bases remaining between them. The CDR3 has 13 residues. The germline V gene encodes CDR1 SGHVS and CDR2 FNYEAQ. CDR3 region: CASSLLMRGAQYF. Written as DNA, the CDR3 is TGTGCCAGCAGCTTATTGATGCGGGGAGCCCAGTACTTC.

The gene calls are TRBV4-3 and TRBJ2-3; 7 bases align to TRBD2. The V gene's germline CDR1 is LGHNA and CDR2 YSLEER. The CDR3 is made up of 15 amino acids. V lost 0 bases to trimming and J lost 5 bases; unmatched junction nucleotides: 5. The chain's CDR3 is CASSQEKRDGDTQYF. DNA for the CDR3: TGCGCCAGCAGCCAAGAGAAGCGGGACGGAGATACGCAGTATTTT.

V gene TRBV19 combines with J gene TRBJ2-4, with D perhaps matching TRBD2 (6 bases). CDR3 size: 16 residues. V was shortened by 3 bases and J by 1 base, with 13 bases between the two germline ends. The germline CDR1 and CDR2 sequences are LNHDA and SQIVND (reference sequence). As DNA, the CDR3 is TGTGCCAGTAGTATGCGGGGCTCTGGGGCCAAAAACATTCAGTACTTC. Translation gives CASSMRGSGAKNIQYF. Full variable domain (outside the CDR3, taken from reference TRBV19 and TRBJ2-4): DGGITQSPKYLFRKEGQNVTLSCEQNLNHDAMYWYRQDPGQGLRLIYYSQIVNDFQKGDIAEGYSVSREKKESFPLTVTSAQKNPTAFYLCASSMRGSGAKNIQYFGAGTRLSVL.

The V call is TRBV19, the J call TRBJ1-6; D gene unclear. Germline assignment: CDR1 LNHDA and CDR2 SQIVND (reference sequence). V was pared by 5 bases and J by 8 bases, with 7 bases between. This CDR3 has 12 residues. The CDR3 is CASSYSDSPLHF. DNA of the CDR3: TGTGCCAGTAGTTATTCTGATTCACCCCTCCACTTT. Variable domain in full (rest from reference TRBV19 and TRBJ1-6): DGGITQSPKYLFRKEGQNVTLSCEQNLNHDAMYWYRQDPGQGLRLIYYSQIVNDFQKGDIAEGYSVSREKKESFPLTVTSAQKNPTAFYLCASSYSDSPLHFGNGTRLTVT.

The chain employs TRBV5-1 and TRBJ2-1; 11 bases fit TRBD2. Trimming cost V 4 bases and J 6 bases; bases outside gene matches: 9. The CDR3 has 16 residues. The germline V gene encodes CDR1 SGHRS and CDR2 YFSETQ. The CDR3 loop reads CASSARLAGGFNEQFF. The CDR3 coding sequence is TGCGCCAGCAGCGCGCGGTTAGCGGGAGGGTTCAATGAGCAGTTCTTC.

The chain is built from TRBV18 and TRBJ2-2; 10 nucleotides agree with TRBD2. The V segment lost 2 bases and the J segment 3 bases; nucleotides outside the gene matches: 3. Germline V gene lookup returns CDR1 KGHSH and CDR2 LQKENI. The length of the CDR3 is 16 residues. The CDR3: CASSPSGRAYTGELFF. CDR3 nucleotide sequence: TGTGCCAGCTCACCAAGCGGGAGGGCCTACACCGGGGAGCTGTTTTTT.

This chain joins TRBV7-9 and TRBJ1-1; possibly TRBD1 for D (6 bases). V gave up 5 bases and J gave up 0 bases, with 10 bases separating them. This CDR3 has 14 amino acids. In germline, CDR1 is SEHNR, CDR2 FQNEAQ (reference sequence). The DNA of the CDR3 is TGTGCCAGCAGCCCACAGGGACTGAACACTGAAGCTTTCTTT. Protein: CASSPQGLNTEAFF.

The chain has TRBV2 and TRBJ2-7, with D tentatively TRBD1 (6 bases). Germline V gene sequence: CDR1 SNHLY, CDR2 FYNNEI. With 2 bases removed from V and 2 bases from J, the gap between germline ends came to 16 bases. The CDR3 totals 16 residues. In DNA, the CDR3 is TGTGCCAGCAGTGAATGGGAGACAGGCGCTACCTACGAGCAGTACTTC. This encodes CASSEWETGATYEQYF.